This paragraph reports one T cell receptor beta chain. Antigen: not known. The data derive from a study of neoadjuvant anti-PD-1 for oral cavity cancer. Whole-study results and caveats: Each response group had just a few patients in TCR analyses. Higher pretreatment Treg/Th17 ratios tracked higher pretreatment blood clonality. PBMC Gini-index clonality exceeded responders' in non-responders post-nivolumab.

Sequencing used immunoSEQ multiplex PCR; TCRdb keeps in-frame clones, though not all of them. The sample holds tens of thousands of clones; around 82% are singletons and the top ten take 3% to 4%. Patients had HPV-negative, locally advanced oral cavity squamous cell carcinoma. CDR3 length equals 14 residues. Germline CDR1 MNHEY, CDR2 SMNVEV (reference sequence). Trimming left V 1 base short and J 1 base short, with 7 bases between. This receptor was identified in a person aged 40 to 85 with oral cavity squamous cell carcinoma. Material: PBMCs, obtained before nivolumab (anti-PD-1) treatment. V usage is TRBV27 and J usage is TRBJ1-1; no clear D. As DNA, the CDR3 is TGTGCCAGCAGTTTATTAGCCAGGAACACTGAAGCTTTCTTT. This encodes CASSLLARNTEAFF.